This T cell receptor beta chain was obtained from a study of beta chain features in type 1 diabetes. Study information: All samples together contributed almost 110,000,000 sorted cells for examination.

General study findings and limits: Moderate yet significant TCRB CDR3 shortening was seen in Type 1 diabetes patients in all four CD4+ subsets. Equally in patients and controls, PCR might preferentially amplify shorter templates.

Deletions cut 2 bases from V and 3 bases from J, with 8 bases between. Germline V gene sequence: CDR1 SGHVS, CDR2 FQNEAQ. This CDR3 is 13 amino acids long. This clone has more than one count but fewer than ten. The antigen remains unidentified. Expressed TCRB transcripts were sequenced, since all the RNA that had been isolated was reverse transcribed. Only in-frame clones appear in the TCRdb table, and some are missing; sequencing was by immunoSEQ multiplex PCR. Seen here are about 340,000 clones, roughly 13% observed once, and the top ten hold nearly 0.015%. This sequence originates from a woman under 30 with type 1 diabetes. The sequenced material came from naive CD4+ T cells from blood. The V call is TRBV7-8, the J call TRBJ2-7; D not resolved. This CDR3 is CASSLQQSYEQYF. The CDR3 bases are TGTGCCAGCAGCTTACAACAGAGCTACGAGCAGTACTTC. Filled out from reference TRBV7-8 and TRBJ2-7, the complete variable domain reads GAGVSQSPRYKVAKRGQDVALRCDPISGHVSLFWYQQALGQGPEFLTYFQNEAQLDKSGLPSDRFFAERPEGSVSTLKIQRTQQEDSAVYLCASSLQQSYEQYFGPGTRLTVT.